This T cell receptor (beta chain) was captured by sequencing in a study of beta chain features in type 1 diabetes. Whole-study results and caveats: Within each of all four CD4+ subsets, Type 1 diabetes patients had TCRB CDR3s that were moderately but significantly shorter.

Since all of the isolated RNA was reverse transcribed, expressed TCRB transcripts were what got sequenced. Using immunoSEQ multiplex PCR, the repertoire was profiled, and TCRdb retains in-frame clones only, with some absent. The top ten clones hold more than 0.095% of a sample with around 600,000 clones, roughly 12% of them seen once. For this clone: What it binds is not known.

This receptor was obtained from a man in his thirties or forties with type 1 diabetes. The sequencing input was naive CD4+ T cells from blood.

CDR3 sequence: CASSSPTGNNEKLFF. CDR3 bases: TGTGCCAGCAGTTCCCCGACGGGAAATAATGAAAAACTGTTTTTT. J is TRBJ1-4 and V is TRBV27; D not resolved. CDR1 MNHEY and CDR2 SMNVEV come from the germline V gene (reference sequence). The V end was cut by 4 bases, the J end by 4 bases, with 13 bases between. This CDR3 region has 15 residues.